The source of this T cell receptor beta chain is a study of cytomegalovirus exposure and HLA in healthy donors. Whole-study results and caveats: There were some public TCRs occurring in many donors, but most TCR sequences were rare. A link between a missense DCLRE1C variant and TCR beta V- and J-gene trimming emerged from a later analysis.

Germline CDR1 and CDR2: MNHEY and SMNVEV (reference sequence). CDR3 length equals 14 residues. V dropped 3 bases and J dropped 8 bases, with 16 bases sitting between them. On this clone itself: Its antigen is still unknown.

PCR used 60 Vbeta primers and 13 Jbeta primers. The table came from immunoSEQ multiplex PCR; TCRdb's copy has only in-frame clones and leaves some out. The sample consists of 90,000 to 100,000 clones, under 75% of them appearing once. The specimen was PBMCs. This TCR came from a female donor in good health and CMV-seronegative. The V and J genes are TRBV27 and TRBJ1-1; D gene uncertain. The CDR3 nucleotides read TGTGCCAGCAGTTTGATCGGAGAGAGTGAAGAAGCTTTCTTT. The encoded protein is CASSLIGESEEAFF.